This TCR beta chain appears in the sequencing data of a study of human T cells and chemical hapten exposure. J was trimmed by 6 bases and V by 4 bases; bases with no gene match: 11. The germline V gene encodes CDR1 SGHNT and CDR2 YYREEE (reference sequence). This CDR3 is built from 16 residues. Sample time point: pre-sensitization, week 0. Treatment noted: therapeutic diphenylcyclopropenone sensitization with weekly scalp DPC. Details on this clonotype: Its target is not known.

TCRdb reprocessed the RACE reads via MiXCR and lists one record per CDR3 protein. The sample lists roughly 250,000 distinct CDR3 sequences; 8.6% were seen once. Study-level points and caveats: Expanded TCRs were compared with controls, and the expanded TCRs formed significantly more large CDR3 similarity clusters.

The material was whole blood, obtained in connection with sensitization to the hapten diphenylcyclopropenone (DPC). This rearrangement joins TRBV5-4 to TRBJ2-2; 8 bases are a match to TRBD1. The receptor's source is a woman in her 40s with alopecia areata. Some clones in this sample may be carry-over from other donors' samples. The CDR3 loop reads CASSLIRGRNAGELFF. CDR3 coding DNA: TGTGCCAGCAGCCTAATCAGGGGGCGAAACGCCGGGGAGCTGTTTTTT.